This TCR beta chain was sequenced during a study of CD8+ T cells in alopecia areata. Study as a whole: Those treated were given oral tofacitinib at 5 to 10 mg twice daily. General study results and limits: One nonresponder makes the tie between baseline CD8+ expansion and response uncertain. Greater clonality was observed in lesional scalp samples, especially alopecia totalis/universalis, versus normal scalp. While tofacitinib was given, many expanded lesional clones persisted in scalp and blood.

Extracted RNA was reverse transcribed, and the resulting cDNA served as sequencing template. The assay was immunoSEQ multiplex PCR, and TCRdb's table has in-frame clones only and misses some. This table has approximately 180,000 clones, 60% appearing once. Treatment given: oral pan-JAK inhibitor, 5-10 mg twice daily. For this clone: Its antigen is not known.

The V gene lost 5 bases and the J gene lost 1 base, with 17 bases spanning the gap. The CDR3 length is 16 residues. The germline V gene encodes CDR1 SGHVS and CDR2 FQNEAQ. This TCR was sampled from a human donor with alopecia areata. J is TRBJ1-1 and V is TRBV7-8, with D possibly matching TRBD1 (6 bases). Material: CD4+ T cells sorted from blood, obtained at week 24, from a patient treated with tofacitinib. CDR3 DNA: TGTGCCAGCAGCCAAAACCGGGACATGAGGAACACTGAAGCTTTCTTT. Residues: CASSQNRDMRNTEAFF.